This TCR beta chain was sequenced during a study of glioma-infiltrating T cells. Study context: Glioblastomas were WHO grade IV, sampled at first diagnosis; low-grade were grade II. Blood libraries targeted roughly 4.5- to 11-fold coverage of roughly 920,000 T cells. Study findings and constraints: Signature shared blood CDR3 motifs were enriched in low-divergence and depleted in high-divergence patients.

The iRepertoire nested amplicon-rescue multiplex PCR amplified TCR alpha and beta CDR3s from RNA. TCRdb re-called the multiplex PCR reads through MiXCR, storing one row per CDR3 protein. The sample has more than 350,000 distinct CDR3 sequences, 41% seen once; the top ten hold more than 10%. Comment on this clonotype: Antigen unknown.

CDR3 length: 15 residues. The germline gives CDR1 SGHAT, CDR2 FQDESV (reference sequence). Germline trimming cut 3 bases from V and 6 bases from J; bases unmatched to any gene: 7. The sequence derives from a human donor with low-grade glioma or glioblastoma, undergoing nonglioma brain surgery, or in good health (not recorded which). This chain joins TRBV11-1 and TRBJ1-2, with TRBD1 identical over 10 bases. Sequences were obtained from glioma tissue, nonneoplastic brain tissue, or PBMCs (not recorded which). For the CDR3, the DNA is TGTGCCAGCAGCTTTAGGGACAGGGGATCGGATGGCTACACCTTC. Translating it yields CASSFRDRGSDGYTF.